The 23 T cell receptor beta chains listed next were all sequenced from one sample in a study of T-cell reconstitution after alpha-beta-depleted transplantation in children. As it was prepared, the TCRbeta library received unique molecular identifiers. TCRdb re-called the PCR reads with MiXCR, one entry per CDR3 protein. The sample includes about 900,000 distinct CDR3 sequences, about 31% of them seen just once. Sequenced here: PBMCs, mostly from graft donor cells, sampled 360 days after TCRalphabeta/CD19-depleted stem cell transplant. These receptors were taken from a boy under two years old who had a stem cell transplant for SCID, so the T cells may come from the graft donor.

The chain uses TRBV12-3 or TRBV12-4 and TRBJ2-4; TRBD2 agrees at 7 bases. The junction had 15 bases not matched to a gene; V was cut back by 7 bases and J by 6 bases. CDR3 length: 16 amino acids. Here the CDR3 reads CASTIPAPGGGNIQYF. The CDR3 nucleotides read TGTGCCAGCACTATCCCCGCCCCGGGAGGTGGAAACATTCAGTACTTC.

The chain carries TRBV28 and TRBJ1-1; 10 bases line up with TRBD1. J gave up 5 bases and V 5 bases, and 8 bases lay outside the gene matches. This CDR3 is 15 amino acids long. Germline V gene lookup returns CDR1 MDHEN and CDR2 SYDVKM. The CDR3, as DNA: TGTGCCAGCAGTCCAGACAGGGGGCAAAGAACTGAAGCTTTCTTT. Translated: CASSPDRGQRTEAFF.

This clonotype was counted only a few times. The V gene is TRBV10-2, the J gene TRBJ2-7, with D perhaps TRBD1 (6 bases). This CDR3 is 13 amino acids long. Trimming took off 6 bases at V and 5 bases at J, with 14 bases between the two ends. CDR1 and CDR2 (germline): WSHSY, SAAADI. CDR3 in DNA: TGCGCCAGCAGCGGACAGAGAGTAGACGAGCAGTACTTC. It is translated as CASSGQRVDEQYF.

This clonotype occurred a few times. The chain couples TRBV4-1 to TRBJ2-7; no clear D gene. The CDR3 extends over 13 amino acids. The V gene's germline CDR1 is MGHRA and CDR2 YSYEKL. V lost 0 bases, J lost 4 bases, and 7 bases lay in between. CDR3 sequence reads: CASSQETGYEQYF. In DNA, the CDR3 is TGCGCCAGCAGCCAAGAGACGGGTTACGAGCAGTACTTC.

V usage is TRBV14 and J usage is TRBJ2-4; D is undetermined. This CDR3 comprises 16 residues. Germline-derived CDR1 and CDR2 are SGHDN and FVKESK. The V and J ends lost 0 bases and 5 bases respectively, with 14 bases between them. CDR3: CASSQEYADGQNIQYF. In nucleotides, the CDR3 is TGTGCCAGCAGCCAAGAGTACGCGGACGGGCAAAACATTCAGTACTTC.

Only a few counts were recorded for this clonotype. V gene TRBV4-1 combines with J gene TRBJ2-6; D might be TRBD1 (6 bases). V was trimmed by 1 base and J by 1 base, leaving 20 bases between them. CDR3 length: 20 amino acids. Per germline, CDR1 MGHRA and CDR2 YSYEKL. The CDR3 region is CASSQVSGAGSWSGANVLTF. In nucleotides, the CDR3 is TGCGCCAGCAGCCAAGTTTCAGGGGCCGGATCTTGGTCTGGGGCCAACGTCCTGACTTTC.

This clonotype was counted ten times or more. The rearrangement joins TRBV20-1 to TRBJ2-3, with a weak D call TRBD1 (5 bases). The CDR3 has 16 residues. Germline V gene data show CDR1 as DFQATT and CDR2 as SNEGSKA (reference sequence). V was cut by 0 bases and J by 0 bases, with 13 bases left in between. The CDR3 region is CSARDPRQSSTDTQYF. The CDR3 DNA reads TGCAGTGCTAGAGATCCTCGACAGAGCAGCACAGATACGCAGTATTTT.

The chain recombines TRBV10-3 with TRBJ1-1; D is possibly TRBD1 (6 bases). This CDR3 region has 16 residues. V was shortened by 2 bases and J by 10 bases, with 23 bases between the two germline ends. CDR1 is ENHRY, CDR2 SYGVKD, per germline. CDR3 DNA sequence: TGTGCCATCAGTGAGCCTGGTTTCAGGGGTGCCCAGGGAGCTTTCTTT. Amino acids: CAISEPGFRGAQGAFF.

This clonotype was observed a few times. CDR3 DNA sequence: TGCGCCAGCAGCTTGATTCCCCACGAGACCCAGTACTTC. Its protein is CASSLIPHETQYF. This chain connects TRBV5-1 to TRBJ2-5; D remains unclear. Trimming took off 1 base at V and 5 bases at J, with 9 bases between the two ends. Per germline, CDR1 SGHRS and CDR2 YFSETQ. The CDR3 sequence is 13 residues long.

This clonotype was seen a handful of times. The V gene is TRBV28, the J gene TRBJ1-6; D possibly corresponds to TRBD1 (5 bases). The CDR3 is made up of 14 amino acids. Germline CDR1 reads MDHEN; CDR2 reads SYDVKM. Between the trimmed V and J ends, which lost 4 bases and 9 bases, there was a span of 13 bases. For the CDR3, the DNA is TGTGCCAGCAGTTACAGACGGGGGAGTTCACCCCTCCACTTT. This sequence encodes CASSYRRGSSPLHF.

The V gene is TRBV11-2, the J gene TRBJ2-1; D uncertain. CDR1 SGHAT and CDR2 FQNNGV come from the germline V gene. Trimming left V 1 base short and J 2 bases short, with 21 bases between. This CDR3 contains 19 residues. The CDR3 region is CASSLVLQLDLSTYNEQFF. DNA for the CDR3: TGTGCCAGCAGCTTAGTTCTTCAGCTAGACCTATCGACCTACAATGAGCAGTTCTTC.

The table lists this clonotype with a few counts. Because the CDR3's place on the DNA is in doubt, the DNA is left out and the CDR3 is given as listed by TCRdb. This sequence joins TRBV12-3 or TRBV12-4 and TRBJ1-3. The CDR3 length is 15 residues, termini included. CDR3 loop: CASSSSGGKGNTIYF.

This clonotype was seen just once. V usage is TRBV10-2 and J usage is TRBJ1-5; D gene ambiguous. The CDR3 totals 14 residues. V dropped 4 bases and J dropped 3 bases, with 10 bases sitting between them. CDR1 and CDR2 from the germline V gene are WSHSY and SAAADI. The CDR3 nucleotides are TGCGCCAGCAGTGGGGGAAGGAACAATCAGCCCCAGCATTTT. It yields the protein CASSGGRNNQPQHF.

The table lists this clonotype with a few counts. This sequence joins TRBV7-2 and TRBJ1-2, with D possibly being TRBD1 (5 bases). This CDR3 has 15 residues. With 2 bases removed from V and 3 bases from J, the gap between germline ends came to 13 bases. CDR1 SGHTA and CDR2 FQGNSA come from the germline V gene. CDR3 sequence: CASSLNAGQHYGYTF. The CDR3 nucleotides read TGTGCCAGCAGCTTAAACGCAGGGCAGCACTATGGCTACACCTTC.

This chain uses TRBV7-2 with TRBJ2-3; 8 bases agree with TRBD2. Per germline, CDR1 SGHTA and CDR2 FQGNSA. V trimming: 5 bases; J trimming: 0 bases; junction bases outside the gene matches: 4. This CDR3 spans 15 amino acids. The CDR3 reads CASSTSGPSTDTQYF. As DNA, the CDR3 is TGTGCCAGCAGCACTAGCGGACCTAGCACAGATACGCAGTATTTT.

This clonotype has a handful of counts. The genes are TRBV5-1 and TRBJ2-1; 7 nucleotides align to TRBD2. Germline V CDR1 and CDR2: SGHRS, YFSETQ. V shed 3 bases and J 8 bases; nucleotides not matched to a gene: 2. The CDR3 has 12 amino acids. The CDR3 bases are TGCGCCAGCAGCTGGGAGGGCGATGAGCAGTTCTTC. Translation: CASSWEGDEQFF.

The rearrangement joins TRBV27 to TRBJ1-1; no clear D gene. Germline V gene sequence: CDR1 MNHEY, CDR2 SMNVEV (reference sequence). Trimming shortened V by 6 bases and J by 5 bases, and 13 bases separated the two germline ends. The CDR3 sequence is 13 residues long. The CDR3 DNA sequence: TGTGCCAGCAGCCAACAAACAGAGACTGAAGCTTTCTTT. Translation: CASSQQTETEAFF.

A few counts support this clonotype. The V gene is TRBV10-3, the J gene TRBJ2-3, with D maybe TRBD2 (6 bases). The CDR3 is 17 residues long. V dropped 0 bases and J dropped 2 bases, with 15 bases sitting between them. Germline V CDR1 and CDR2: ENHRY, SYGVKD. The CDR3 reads CAISESQEKGLTDTQYF. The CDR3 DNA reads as TGTGCCATCAGTGAGTCGCAGGAGAAGGGACTCACAGATACGCAGTATTTT.

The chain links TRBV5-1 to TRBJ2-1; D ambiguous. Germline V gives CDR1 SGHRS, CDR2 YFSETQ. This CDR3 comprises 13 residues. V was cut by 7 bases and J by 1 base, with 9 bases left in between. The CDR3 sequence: CASGALSYNEQFF. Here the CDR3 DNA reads TGCGCCAGCGGTGCGTTATCCTACAATGAGCAGTTCTTC. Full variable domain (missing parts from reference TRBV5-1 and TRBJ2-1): KAGVTQTPRYLIKTRGQQVTLSCSPISGHRSVSWYQQTPGQGLQFLFEYFSETQRNKGNFPGRFSGRQFSNSRSEMNVSTLELGDSALYLCASGALSYNEQFFGPGTRLTVL.

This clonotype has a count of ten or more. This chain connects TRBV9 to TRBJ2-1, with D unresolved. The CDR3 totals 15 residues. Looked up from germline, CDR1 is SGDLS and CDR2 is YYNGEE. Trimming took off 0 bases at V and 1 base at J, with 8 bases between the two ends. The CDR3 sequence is CASSVGGTSYNEQFF. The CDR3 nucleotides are TGTGCCAGCAGCGTAGGCGGTACGTCCTACAATGAGCAGTTCTTC.

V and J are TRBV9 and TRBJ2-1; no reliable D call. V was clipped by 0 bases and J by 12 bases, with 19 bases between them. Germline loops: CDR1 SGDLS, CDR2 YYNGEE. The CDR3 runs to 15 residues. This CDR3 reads CASSVGTIGVRWQFF. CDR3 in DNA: TGTGCCAGCAGCGTAGGTACCATCGGTGTTCGATGGCAGTTCTTC.

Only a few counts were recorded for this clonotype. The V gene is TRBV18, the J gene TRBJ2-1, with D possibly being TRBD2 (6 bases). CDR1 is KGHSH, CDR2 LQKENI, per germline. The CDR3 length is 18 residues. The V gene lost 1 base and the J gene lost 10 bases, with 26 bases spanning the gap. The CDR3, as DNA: TGTGCCAGCTCACCACTTCGCGGTGGCGGGGCGACTCTCGACGAGCAGTTCTTC. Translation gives CASSPLRGGGATLDEQFF.

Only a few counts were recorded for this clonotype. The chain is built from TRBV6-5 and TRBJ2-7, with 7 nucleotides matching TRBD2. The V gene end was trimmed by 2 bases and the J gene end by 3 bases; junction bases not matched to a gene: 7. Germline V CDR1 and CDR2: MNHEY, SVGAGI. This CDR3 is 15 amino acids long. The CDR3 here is CASSYSAGLNYEQYF. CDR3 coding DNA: TGTGCCAGCAGTTACAGCGCGGGACTAAACTACGAGCAGTACTTC.